The present T cell receptor (beta chain) was sequenced within a study of blood T cell repertoires in COVID-19. Study summary: Italy, Spain and the United States were the sources of the convalescent and acute COVID-19 samples.

Authors' data handling: Reference gene primers were amplified, and this amplification served to estimate nucleated cell counts. Profiled with immunoSEQ multiplex PCR; TCRdb holds only in-frame clones, not every one. V and J calls and clone size are as listed in that table; D and trimming were resolved from the DNA. The sample yields approximately 220,000 clones, around nine tenths seen once. This CDR3 contains 16 residues. Unmatched junction bases numbered 9, after V lost 4 bases and J lost 3 bases. Germline assignment: CDR1 SGHDT and CDR2 YYEEEE. Sequencing input: peripheral blood. The clonotype comes from a man between 60 and 75 years old with acute or convalescent COVID-19. The chain carries TRBV5-6 and TRBJ2-1; 8 nucleotides agree with TRBD2. The CDR3 DNA sequence: TGTGCCAGCAGCCGCAGCCTAGCGGGCTACTACAATGAGCAGTTCTTC. Translated, it gives CASSRSLAGYYNEQFF. Complete variable domain (other parts from reference TRBV5-6 and TRBJ2-1): DAGVTQSPTHLIKTRGQQVTLRCSPKSGHDTVSWYQQALGQGPQFIFQYYEEEERQRGNFPDRFSGHQFPNYSSELNVNALLLGDSALYLCASSRSLAGYYNEQFFGPGTRLTVL.